This TCR beta chain is from a study of blood T cell repertoires in COVID-19 (dated by TCRdb to about 2020). About the study as a whole: Samples from collaborators originated in the United States, Italy and Spain and spanned both the acute and convalescent phases of COVID-19. The material from the prospective study consisted of cDNA or gDNA derived from T cells, B-cell-depleted T cells, or PBMCs. Deeply sampled blood TCRbeta repertoires from subjects exposed to, actively infected with, or recovered from COVID-19 were included in the dataset. The repertoires were made available in a free public database intended to serve as a resource for research on the immune response to SARS-CoV-2. The samples were drawn from the first 160 participants of the ongoing ImmuneRACE study and from some 1,300 subjects provided by 6 global collaborators. Nearly every sample came with metadata listing a de-identified subject ID, COVID-19 status, age in years and sex. HLA class I and class II types, where available, came from metadata supplied by the sample provider rather than from assay-based typing. The paper's findings and limits, for the study overall: Clinical and demographic metadata were provided uncurated, with the amount varying by source and participant.

Samples from volunteer blood donors who had recovered from COVID-19 were contributed by a second Seattle source. Collaborating institutions collected whole blood in K2EDTA tubes following their own protocols. Collaborator samples were shipped for TCRbeta analysis as frozen whole blood, isolated PBMCs, or DNA extracted from either sample type. This clone was observed once. It has no known antigen specificity. Per-nucleotide qualities are absent, and no much larger clonotype sits a single base away. CDR1 and CDR2 are drawn from the germline V gene: SGDLS, YYNGEE. Trimming takes 3 bases off V and 0 bases off J; junction bases not matched to a gene: 6. The CDR3 runs 17 residues from the cysteine to the phenylalanine. Only the CDR3 DNA is retained, 51 bases long and in frame from the first base. The immunoSEQ Assay, a bias-controlled multiplex PCR, was used to amplify TCRbeta CDR3 regions from genomic DNA. Per the source publication's procedure: Within the assay, amplification of reference gene primers was used to estimate how many nucleated cells each sample contained. To quantify the absolute abundance of each unique TCRbeta CDR3 rearrangement, sequence reads were collapsed and filtered. For each sample, productive Simpson clonality was calculated by taking the square root of Simpson's diversity index across productive rearrangements. Held by TCRdb, this immuneACCESS table contains in-frame sequences only and omits some clones. Under half of the omission traces to an unresolved V gene where checked; the cause of the rest is unknown. V and J calls and clone size come straight from that table; D and trimming were deduced from the DNA. The sample table lists around 250,000 clones, roughly nine tenths of them with a count of one. The ten largest clones add up to roughly 4.5% of the sample.

The chain is made from TRBV9 and TRBJ2-6; 7 bases in the junction line up with TRBD1. This TCR came from a woman aged 40 to 50 who had recovered from COVID-19. The sequencing input was peripheral blood. Here is the DNA: TGTGCCAGCAGCGGGGGACAGCCCCCCTCTGGGGCCAACGTCCTGACTTTC. Its amino acids are CASSGGQPPSGANVLTF.